Presented here are 29 T cell receptor beta chains from one specimen sequenced in a study of CD4+ T cells in melanoma. Profiled with immunoSEQ multiplex PCR; TCRdb holds only in-frame clones, not every one. The top ten hold around 5.1% of the sample, which has fewer than 20,000 clones, around 82% seen once. Sequencing input: cells from a culture (not recorded whether cultured in vitro). The receptors shown here come from a human donor with melanoma.

The chain is built from TRBV7-9 and TRBJ1-1, with TRBD1 matching over 7 bases. In germline, CDR1 is SEHNR, CDR2 FQNEAQ (reference sequence). The CDR3 extends over 15 amino acids. V shed 5 bases, J shed 4 bases, and the junction held 10 bases outside the gene matches. CDR3 bases: TGTGCCAGCAGCACAACAGGGGACCTTACCACTGAAGCTTTCTTT. Translating gives CASSTTGDLTTEAFF. The variable domain in full, completed from reference TRBV7-9 and TRBJ1-1, reads DTGVSQNPRHKITKRGQNVTFRCDPISEHNRLYWYRQTLGQGPEFLTYFQNEAQLEKSRLLSDRFSAERPKGSFSTLEIQRTEQGDSAMYLCASSTTGDLTTEAFFGQGTRLTVV.

The chain joins TRBV5-4 to TRBJ1-2, with TRBD1 matching 8 bases. Germline CDR1 SGHNT, CDR2 YYREEE (reference sequence). The CDR3 length is 18 residues. Losses at the gene ends were 0 bases for V and 5 bases for J; bases not matched to a gene: 15. CDR3 sequence (DNA): TGTGCCAGCAGCTTGGGTGGGCCAGGGGGCGCGAAGATGTATGGCTACACCTTC. Residues: CASSLGGPGGAKMYGYTF.

This rearrangement joins TRBV5-4 to TRBJ2-5; 7 positions match TRBD2. Unmatched junction bases numbered 6, after V lost 2 bases and J lost 5 bases. The CDR3 consists of 14 residues. Germline values: CDR1 SGHNT, CDR2 YYREEE (reference sequence). The CDR3 protein is CASSLRAGSETQYF. The CDR3 DNA reads TGTGCCAGCAGCTTAAGAGCGGGGAGTGAGACCCAGTACTTC.

Concerning this clone: Different DNA sequences within this sample yield the same CDR3. The chain joins TRBV11-3 to TRBJ2-3; 7 bases are a match to TRBD2. Germline V gives CDR1 SGHNT, CDR2 YENEEA. The CDR3 is 13 amino acids. With 1 base clipped from V and 8 bases from J, the junction kept 3 bases outside the gene matches. For the CDR3, the DNA is TGTGCCAGCAGCTTAGGGGGGGGTGTTACGCAGTATTTT. This sequence encodes CASSLGGGVTQYF.

The chain recombines TRBV6-1 with TRBJ1-2; weak D call: TRBD1 (6 bases). V lost 6 bases, J lost 3 bases, and 14 bases lay in between. CDR1 is MNHNS and CDR2 is SASEGT in the germline V gene. This CDR3 has 14 amino acids. Here the CDR3 DNA reads TGTGCCAGCAGGGGGGCAGGGCCAGACTATGGCTACACCTTC. It translates to CASRGAGPDYGYTF.

This clone was seen just once. The chain joins TRBV6-5 to TRBJ2-5; weak D call: TRBD1 (5 bases). The J call may be mistaken, given a closer DNA end match to TRBJ2-7. The CDR3 sequence is 12 residues long. CDR1 is MNHEY and CDR2 is SVGAGI in the germline V gene. For the CDR3, the DNA is TGTGCCAGCGGGGCAGGGCCCTACGAGCAGTACTTC. Its translation is CASGAGPYEQYF.

This clone was observed a single time. The rearrangement uses TRBV30 and TRBJ2-5, with 8 bases lining up with TRBD1. This CDR3 contains 14 residues. V was pared by 0 bases and J by 5 bases, with 5 bases of the junction left unmatched. Germline values: CDR1 GTSNPN, CDR2 SVGIG (reference sequence). The chain's CDR3 is CAWSVTGGGETQYF. CDR3 coding DNA: TGTGCCTGGAGTGTAACAGGGGGTGGGGAGACCCAGTACTTC.

The gene calls are TRBV5-4 and TRBJ2-5; 10 nucleotides align to TRBD2. The CDR3 is 17 residues long. Germline trimming cut 1 base from V and 1 base from J; bases unmatched to any gene: 7. The germline CDR1 and CDR2 sequences are SGHNT and YYREEE (reference sequence). The CDR3 region is CASSLRGLAVIQETQYF. The CDR3 coding sequence is TGTGCCAGCAGCTTGAGAGGACTAGCGGTAATCCAAGAGACCCAGTACTTC.

The chain uses TRBV5-4 and TRBJ2-2; 7 bases are a match to TRBD1. V was pared by 4 bases and J by 3 bases, with 3 bases of the junction left unmatched. Germline assignment: CDR1 SGHNT and CDR2 YYREEE (reference sequence). The length of the CDR3 is 14 residues. CDR3 loop: CASSGTADTGELFF. The CDR3, as DNA: TGTGCCAGCAGCGGGACAGCAGACACCGGGGAGCTGTTTTTT. Based on the CDR3 plus reference TRBV5-4 and TRBJ2-2, the full variable domain is ETGVTQSPTHLIKTRGQQVTLRCSSQSGHNTVSWYQQALGQGPQFIFQYYREEENGRGNFPPRFSGLQFPNYSSELNVNALELDDSALYLCASSGTADTGELFFGEGSRLTVL.

The chain has TRBV6-1 and TRBJ2-5; unclear D gene. The CDR3 has 12 residues. Between the trimmed V and J ends, which lost 3 bases and 7 bases, there was a span of 9 bases. Per germline, CDR1 MNHNS and CDR2 SASEGT. The CDR3 DNA sequence: TGTGCCAGCAGTGACCGAATAGGGACCCAGTACTTC. It is translated as CASSDRIGTQYF.

This sequence joins TRBV9 and TRBJ1-6, with 8 bases identical to TRBD1. The CDR3 contains 16 residues. V lost 0 bases to trimming and J lost 7 bases; unmatched junction nucleotides: 6. Germline values: CDR1 SGDLS, CDR2 YYNGEE. The CDR3 loop is CASSVGQGASNSPLHF. The CDR3 bases are TGTGCCAGCAGCGTAGGGCAGGGGGCGTCAAATTCACCCCTCCACTTT.

This clone was counted a single time. The rearrangement uses TRBV16 and TRBJ2-1; the D gene is possibly TRBD2 (5 bases). The V end was cut by 0 bases, the J end by 5 bases, with 8 bases between. The CDR3 has 14 amino acids. Germline values: CDR1 KGHSY, CDR2 FQNENV. This chain's CDR3 is CASSQSRGNNEQFF. DNA of the CDR3: TGTGCCAGCAGCCAATCCCGAGGGAACAATGAGCAGTTCTTC.

The chain combines TRBV18 with TRBJ2-2, with TRBD1 identical over 8 bases. After removal of 2 bases from V and 2 bases from J, the junction contained 7 bases not matched to a gene. The CDR3 extends over 17 amino acids. Germline CDR1 reads KGHSH; CDR2 reads LQKENI. The CDR3 protein is CASSPLSGTGNTGELFF. In DNA, the CDR3 is TGTGCCAGCTCACCATTGTCCGGGACAGGCAACACCGGGGAGCTGTTTTTT. The full variable domain, in which reference TRBV18 and TRBJ2-2 provide the parts outside the CDR3, is NAGVMQNPRHLVRRRGQEARLRCSPMKGHSHVYWYRQLPEEGLKFMVYLQKENIIDESGMPKERFSAEFPKEGPSILRIQQVVRGDSAAYFCASSPLSGTGNTGELFFGEGSRLTVL.

The chain combines TRBV6-1 with TRBJ2-7; D perhaps matches TRBD2 (6 bases). The CDR3 sequence is 15 residues long. Trimming removed 5 bases from V and 2 bases from J, with 16 bases in between. CDR1 and CDR2 (germline): MNHNS, SASEGT. CDR3 nucleotide sequence: TGTGCCAGCAGTACAACTTGGGCGGGGACCTACGAGCAGTACTTC. Translated: CASSTTWAGTYEQYF.

This clone is deemed medium-sized. J is TRBJ2-3 and V is TRBV14; D gene ambiguous. Germline assignment: CDR1 SGHDN and CDR2 FVKESK. This CDR3 has 18 amino acids. Trimming cost V 4 bases and J 4 bases, with 24 bases left between them. CDR3 DNA sequence: TGTGCCAGCAGCCCCTCAGTTGGTGTCTCTATAACGTCAGATACGCAGTATTTT. This codes for CASSPSVGVSITSDTQYF.

V and J are TRBV29-1 and TRBJ2-1; 11 positions agree with TRBD2. CDR1 is SQVTM, CDR2 ANQGSEA, per germline. Trimming took 7 bases from V and 0 from J; bases not matched to a gene: 11. CDR3 length equals 17 residues. CDR3 residues: CSATGTSGLNSYNEQFF. The CDR3 DNA follows: TGCAGCGCTACCGGGACTAGCGGTTTGAACTCCTACAATGAGCAGTTCTTC.

This chain connects TRBV18 to TRBJ2-2, with unresolved D. CDR3 size: 13 residues. Trimming pared 0 bases from V and 7 bases from J, leaving 6 bases between. CDR1 is KGHSH, CDR2 LQKENI, per germline. In nucleotides, the CDR3 is TGTGCCAGCTCACCACCGACCCTCGGGGAGCTGTTTTTT. Translated, it gives CASSPPTLGELFF.

V and J are TRBV27 and TRBJ2-6; D may correspond to TRBD1 or TRBD2 (6 bases each). The germline V gene has CDR1 MNHEY and CDR2 SMNVEV (reference sequence). The germline V and J ends were trimmed by 2 bases and 4 bases, with 9 bases remaining between them. The CDR3 contains 15 residues. The CDR3 bases are TGTGCCAGCAGTTTACGGGGGCTAGGGGCCAACGTCCTGACTTTC. It specifies CASSLRGLGANVLTF.

The V and J genes are TRBV5-4 and TRBJ1-6; maybe TRBD1 (6 bases). Between the trimmed V and J ends, which lost 4 bases and 0 bases, there was a span of 14 bases. CDR1 SGHNT and CDR2 YYREEE come from the germline V gene (reference sequence). CDR3 length: 17 amino acids. The DNA for the CDR3 is TGTGCCAGCAGCCCGGGGGGGGCGGCCTCCTATAATTCACCCCTCCACTTT. Encoded protein: CASSPGGAASYNSPLHF. Filled out from reference TRBV5-4 and TRBJ1-6, the complete variable domain reads ETGVTQSPTHLIKTRGQQVTLRCSSQSGHNTVSWYQQALGQGPQFIFQYYREEENGRGNFPPRFSGLQFPNYSSELNVNALELDDSALYLCASSPGGAASYNSPLHFGNGTRLTVT.

This chain connects TRBV19 to TRBJ2-2; 7 nucleotides align to TRBD1. Trimming at V came to 3 bases and at J to 4 bases, leaving 2 bases not matched to a gene. CDR1 is LNHDA and CDR2 is SQIVND in the germline V gene (reference sequence). The CDR3 consists of 14 residues. The CDR3 protein is CASSMGTVTGELFF. The CDR3 DNA reads TGTGCCAGTAGTATGGGGACAGTCACCGGGGAGCTGTTTTTT. The full variable domain, its missing parts supplied by reference TRBV19 and TRBJ2-2, is DGGITQSPKYLFRKEGQNVTLSCEQNLNHDAMYWYRQDPGQGLRLIYYSQIVNDFQKGDIAEGYSVSREKKESFPLTVTSAQKNPTAFYLCASSMGTVTGELFFGEGSRLTVL.

Here the CDR3 DNA reads TGCGCCAGCAGCCAAGAATCACTCTCGGGGTTTGGGGATACGCAGTATTTT. Translating gives CASSQESLSGFGDTQYF. The chain is built from TRBV4-1 and TRBJ2-3; D perhaps matches TRBD2 (5 bases). Germline V gene lookup returns CDR1 MGHRA and CDR2 YSYEKL. Trimming took off 0 bases at V and 6 bases at J, with 19 bases between the two ends. This CDR3 has 17 amino acids.

The DNA of the CDR3 is TGCGCCAGCTCAGGGGCGCTCGAAGGAGGCTACACCTTC. As protein: CASSGALEGGYTF. This chain joins TRBV10-2 and TRBJ1-2; weak D call: TRBD1 (6 bases). The V end was cut by 8 bases, the J end by 8 bases, with 18 bases between. The germline CDR1 and CDR2 sequences are WSHSY and SAAADI. This CDR3 has 13 amino acids.

The chain joins TRBV5-1 to TRBJ1-2, with D maybe TRBD1 (5 bases). Germline V gene data show CDR1 as SGHRS and CDR2 as YFSETQ. The CDR3 consists of 15 residues. The V gene lost 0 bases and the J gene lost 5 bases, with 14 bases spanning the gap. Here the CDR3 DNA reads TGCGCCAGCAGCTTGGATTCCGGGACGAGATATGGCTACACCTTC. As protein: CASSLDSGTRYGYTF. The full variable domain, in which reference TRBV5-1 and TRBJ1-2 provide the parts outside the CDR3, is KAGVTQTPRYLIKTRGQQVTLSCSPISGHRSVSWYQQTPGQGLQFLFEYFSETQRNKGNFPGRFSGRQFSNSRSEMNVSTLELGDSALYLCASSLDSGTRYGYTFGSGTRLTVV.

The chain couples TRBV7-2 to TRBJ2-3; 13 nucleotides line up with TRBD2. CDR3 length: 17 residues. Germline V gene lookup returns CDR1 SGHTA and CDR2 FQGNSA. V shed 3 bases and J 1 base; nucleotides not matched to a gene: 4. Here the CDR3 reads CASSFTSGGAGTDTQYF. CDR3 nucleotides: TGTGCCAGCAGCTTCACTAGCGGGGGGGCGGGCACAGATACGCAGTATTTT.

The V gene is TRBV10-3, the J gene TRBJ1-1; tentatively, D is TRBD1 (6 bases). Germline-derived CDR1 and CDR2 are ENHRY and SYGVKD. This CDR3 is 12 amino acids long. V was shortened by 5 bases and J by 7 bases, with 11 bases between the two germline ends. CDR3 in DNA: TGTGCCATCAGTAAACCGGACAGTGAAGCTTTCTTT. It encodes CAISKPDSEAFF.

This chain links TRBV7-3 with TRBJ1-2; possible D gene TRBD1, 6 bases. In germline, CDR1 is SGHTA, CDR2 FQGTGA. The CDR3 runs 15 residues. The V end lost 2 bases, the J end lost 3 bases, and 13 bases lay between the germline ends. CDR3: CASSLLGRTDYGYTF. In DNA, the CDR3 is TGTGCCAGCAGCTTATTGGGGCGGACAGACTATGGCTACACCTTC.

The genes are TRBV5-1 and TRBJ1-1; maybe TRBD1 (6 bases). Germline V gene sequence: CDR1 SGHRS, CDR2 YFSETQ. CDR3 length: 13 residues. Trimming shortened V by 4 bases and J by 5 bases, and 12 bases separated the two germline ends. The CDR3 sequence: CASSLKRGTEAFF. The CDR3 nucleotides read TGCGCCAGCAGCCTGAAGAGGGGGACTGAAGCTTTCTTT.

This clone appeared once. This sample includes further DNA sequences coding for the same CDR3. The chain combines TRBV5-1 with TRBJ1-2, with 9 bases matching TRBD1. The J segment lost 7 bases and the V segment lost 0 bases, leaving 4 bases of the junction unmatched. Germline V gene sequence: CDR1 SGHRS, CDR2 YFSETQ. This CDR3 is built from 14 residues. The CDR3 sequence: CASSLGDRAGGYTF. The CDR3 region has the DNA TGCGCCAGCAGCTTGGGGGACAGGGCGGGTGGCTACACCTTC.

The chain is built from TRBV5-1 and TRBJ1-1; D is unclear. V was shortened by 3 bases and J by 3 bases, with 9 bases between the two germline ends. This CDR3 contains 13 residues. Germline values: CDR1 SGHRS, CDR2 YFSETQ. This CDR3 is CASSSGYDTEAFF. The CDR3 nucleotides read TGCGCCAGCAGCTCGGGGTACGACACTGAAGCTTTCTTT.